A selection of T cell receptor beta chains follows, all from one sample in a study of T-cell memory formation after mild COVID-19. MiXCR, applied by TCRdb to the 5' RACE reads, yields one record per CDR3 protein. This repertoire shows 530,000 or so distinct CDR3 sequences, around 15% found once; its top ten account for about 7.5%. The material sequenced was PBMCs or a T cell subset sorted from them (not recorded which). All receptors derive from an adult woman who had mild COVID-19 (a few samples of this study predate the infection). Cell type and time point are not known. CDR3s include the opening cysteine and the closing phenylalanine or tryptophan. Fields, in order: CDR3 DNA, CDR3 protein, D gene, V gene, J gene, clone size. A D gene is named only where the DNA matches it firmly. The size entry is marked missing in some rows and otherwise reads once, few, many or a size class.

cdr3_nt: TGTGCCAGCAGCCCACGGACGGAACGAAACACTGAAGCTTTCTTT
cdr3_aa: CASSPRTERNTEAFF
d_call: .
v_call: TRBV7-9
j_call: TRBJ1-1
clone_size: .

cdr3_nt: TGTGCCAGCTCACCAAAATTGCTAACAGGGGGGTCCTACGAGCAGTACTTC
cdr3_aa: CASSPKLLTGGSYEQYF
d_call: TRBD1
v_call: TRBV18
j_call: TRBJ2-7
clone_size: many

cdr3_nt: TGTGCCAGCAGCCCCCGTAGGGGCCGGCAAGAGACCCAGTACTTC
cdr3_aa: CASSPRRGRQETQYF
d_call: .
v_call: TRBV7-6
j_call: TRBJ2-5
clone_size: few

cdr3_nt: TGCGCCAGCAGCTTGGGGTCTTTGGAGAACACCATATATTTT
cdr3_aa: CASSLGSLENTIYF
d_call: .
v_call: TRBV5-1
j_call: TRBJ1-3
clone_size: few

cdr3_nt: TGTGCCAGCAGTGAGGAAAGTAGCCTCGAGCAGTACTTC
cdr3_aa: CASSEESSLEQYF
d_call: .
v_call: TRBV25-1
j_call: TRBJ2-7
clone_size: .

cdr3_nt: TGTGCCAGCTCACCAAGGACGGATCCCTACGAGCAGTACTTC
cdr3_aa: CASSPRTDPYEQYF
d_call: .
v_call: TRBV18
j_call: TRBJ2-7
clone_size: few

cdr3_nt: TGCAGTGCTAGAGACCGGGAAAACATTCAGTACTTC
cdr3_aa: CSARDRENIQYF
d_call: .
v_call: TRBV20-1
j_call: TRBJ2-4
clone_size: .

cdr3_nt: TGCAGTGCTAGAGATCCCAGCGGGAGGGCCCAGGGCTCCTACAATGAGCAGTTCTTC
cdr3_aa: CSARDPSGRAQGSYNEQFF
d_call: TRBD2
v_call: TRBV20-1
j_call: TRBJ2-1
clone_size: .

cdr3_nt: TGTGCCAGCAGTCGGACAGGGCCCTACGAGCAGTACTTC
cdr3_aa: CASSRTGPYEQYF
d_call: TRBD1
v_call: TRBV6-5
j_call: TRBJ2-7
clone_size: few

cdr3_nt: TGTGCCAGCAGCTCCCACCTGAGGGTCCTAGTAGGGGAGACCCAGTACTTC
cdr3_aa: CASSSHLRVLVGETQYF
d_call: .
v_call: TRBV5-5
j_call: TRBJ2-5
clone_size: .

cdr3_nt: TGTGCCAGCAGTTGGGGACTACGGAGCAATGAGCAGTTCTTC
cdr3_aa: CASSWGLRSNEQFF
d_call: TRBD2
v_call: TRBV2
j_call: TRBJ2-1
clone_size: few

cdr3_nt: TGTGCCAGCAGTTGGGACAGAACCTCCTACGAGCAGTACTTC
cdr3_aa: CASSWDRTSYEQYF
d_call: TRBD1
v_call: TRBV12-3/TRBV12-4
j_call: TRBJ2-7
clone_size: .

cdr3_nt: TGCAGTGCTAGGGACTTAGCGGGATCTCCCTACGAGCAGTACTTC
cdr3_aa: CSARDLAGSPYEQYF
d_call: TRBD2
v_call: TRBV20-1
j_call: TRBJ2-7
clone_size: .

cdr3_nt: TGTGCCAGCAGCTTATTGTCGGGTAGCTCCTACAATGAGCAGTTCTTC
cdr3_aa: CASSLLSGSSYNEQFF
d_call: .
v_call: TRBV7-2
j_call: TRBJ2-1
clone_size: .

cdr3_nt: TGTGCCAGCAGCCTCCTAGCGGGCACAGATACGCAGTATTTT
cdr3_aa: CASSLLAGTDTQYF
d_call: TRBD2
v_call: TRBV12-3/TRBV12-4
j_call: TRBJ2-3
clone_size: many

cdr3_nt: TGTGCCAGCAGCTTTTCCAGGGGGTTTTTCGAGCAGTACTTC
cdr3_aa: CASSFSRGFFEQYF
d_call: TRBD1
v_call: TRBV5-6
j_call: TRBJ2-7
clone_size: few

cdr3_nt: TGTGCCATCAGTGCAAGTGGGGTTGAGACCCAGTACTTC
cdr3_aa: CAISASGVETQYF
d_call: .
v_call: TRBV10-3
j_call: TRBJ2-5
clone_size: .

cdr3_nt: TGTGCCAGCAGCCCCCACGCACCCAGGGGGCTGGACGGCTACACCTTC
cdr3_aa: CASSPHAPRGLDGYTF
d_call: TRBD1
v_call: TRBV7-9
j_call: TRBJ1-2
clone_size: .

cdr3_nt: TGTGCCAGCAGCTCTCAGGGGTCTGGCTCTGGAAACACCATATATTTT
cdr3_aa: CASSSQGSGSGNTIYF
d_call: .
v_call: TRBV7-9
j_call: TRBJ1-3
clone_size: .

cdr3_nt: TGTGCCAGCAGCCCACTGGGGGGGCTGAGAGGGGAGACCCAGTACTTC
cdr3_aa: CASSPLGGLRGETQYF
d_call: .
v_call: TRBV11-3
j_call: TRBJ2-5
clone_size: many

cdr3_nt: TGTGCCAGCAGCCCCCAGGGGGGAGCGGACACCGGGGAGCTGTTTTTT
cdr3_aa: CASSPQGGADTGELFF
d_call: .
v_call: TRBV7-2
j_call: TRBJ2-2
clone_size: .

cdr3_nt: TGCGCCAGCAGCTTGTTAGGGGATCAGCCCCAGCATTTT
cdr3_aa: CASSLLGDQPQHF
d_call: .
v_call: TRBV5-1
j_call: TRBJ1-5
clone_size: many

cdr3_nt: TGCAGTGCTACACTAGGGTCCTACGAGCAGTACTTC
cdr3_aa: CSATLGSYEQYF
d_call: .
v_call: TRBV20-1
j_call: TRBJ2-7
clone_size: .

cdr3_nt: TGCAGCGTTGGACAGTTATATGGTGCGGGGGAGCTGTTTTTT
cdr3_aa: CSVGQLYGAGELFF
d_call: .
v_call: TRBV29-1
j_call: TRBJ2-2
clone_size: few

cdr3_nt: TGTGCCAGCAGTGCTTTAGCCCGAGTTGCCTACGAGCAGTACTTC
cdr3_aa: CASSALARVAYEQYF
d_call: .
v_call: TRBV25-1
j_call: TRBJ2-7
clone_size: few

cdr3_nt: TGTGCCAGCAGCTCAAGGTTGGGCAATGAGCAGTTCTTC
cdr3_aa: CASSSRLGNEQFF
d_call: .
v_call: TRBV7-3
j_call: TRBJ2-1
clone_size: few

cdr3_nt: TGTGCCAGCAGCCCCCAGGCCCTTCGATACGAGCAGTACTTC
cdr3_aa: CASSPQALRYEQYF
d_call: .
v_call: TRBV7-2
j_call: TRBJ2-7
clone_size: few

cdr3_nt: TGTGCCAGCAGCTTAAGGGTTGGGGGCACTGAAGCTTTCTTT
cdr3_aa: CASSLRVGGTEAFF
d_call: .
v_call: TRBV12-3/TRBV12-4
j_call: TRBJ1-1
clone_size: few

cdr3_nt: TGTGCCAGCAGCGGGACGTCGAAGACCCAGTACTTC
cdr3_aa: CASSGTSKTQYF
d_call: .
v_call: TRBV12-3/TRBV12-4
j_call: TRBJ2-5
clone_size: .

cdr3_nt: TGTGCCAGCAGCTCCGGGTCCCTAAACACCGAGGAGCTGTTTTTT
cdr3_aa: CASSSGSLNTEELFF
d_call: .
v_call: TRBV7-3
j_call: TRBJ2-2
clone_size: .

cdr3_nt: TGCGCCAGCAGCCAAGGGCTAGCGGGGCGGGAGACCCAGTACTTC
cdr3_aa: CASSQGLAGRETQYF
d_call: TRBD2
v_call: TRBV4-1
j_call: TRBJ2-5
clone_size: few

cdr3_nt: TGCGCCAGCAGCTTGGATCTGGGGTATATGAACACTGAAGCTTTCTTT
cdr3_aa: CASSLDLGYMNTEAFF
d_call: .
v_call: TRBV5-1
j_call: TRBJ1-1
clone_size: .

cdr3_nt: TGTGCCAGCAGCACCCGACCGGGGACTAGCGGGAGCTACGAGCAGTACTTC
cdr3_aa: CASSTRPGTSGSYEQYF
d_call: TRBD2
v_call: TRBV5-4
j_call: TRBJ2-7
clone_size: .

cdr3_nt: TGCGCCAGCAGCCAAGGGACCCACCGATCTAACTATGGCTACACCTTC
cdr3_aa: CASSQGTHRSNYGYTF
d_call: .
v_call: TRBV4-1
j_call: TRBJ1-2
clone_size: .

cdr3_nt: TGCGCCAGCAGCTTCGGGGTAGTCCCCCCTCGCGAGCAGTACTTC
cdr3_aa: CASSFGVVPPREQYF
d_call: .
v_call: TRBV5-1
j_call: TRBJ2-7
clone_size: .

cdr3_nt: TGTGCCAGTATCGGGGTGGGCGCCAAAAACATTCAGTACTTC
cdr3_aa: CASIGVGAKNIQYF
d_call: .
v_call: TRBV19
j_call: TRBJ2-4
clone_size: few

cdr3_nt: TGTGCCAGTAGTCGGGACGATTTCTCCTACGAGCAGTACTTC
cdr3_aa: CASSRDDFSYEQYF
d_call: .
v_call: TRBV19
j_call: TRBJ2-7
clone_size: few

cdr3_nt: TGTGCCAGCAGTTGGGGCAGCCCTAGGCGCTCTGGGGCCAACGTCCTGACTTTC
cdr3_aa: CASSWGSPRRSGANVLTF
d_call: .
v_call: TRBV6-5
j_call: TRBJ2-6
clone_size: .

cdr3_nt: TGTGCCAGCAGTTACTCGGGGACGGCCTCAGAAGCTTTCTTT
cdr3_aa: CASSYSGTASEAFF
d_call: .
v_call: TRBV6-5
j_call: TRBJ1-1
clone_size: .

cdr3_nt: TGTGCCAGCAGCTTTCAGAGCGCGGGAGATAATTCACCCCTCCACTTT
cdr3_aa: CASSFQSAGDNSPLHF
d_call: .
v_call: TRBV7-3
j_call: TRBJ1-6
clone_size: .

cdr3_nt: TGTGCCACCATGCGGGGGGGGAATGAAAAACTGTTTTTT
cdr3_aa: CATMRGGNEKLFF
d_call: .
v_call: TRBV6-1
j_call: TRBJ1-4
clone_size: few

cdr3_nt: TGTGCCAGCAGCGTAGAAGCGACAGATACGCAGTATTTT
cdr3_aa: CASSVEATDTQYF
d_call: .
v_call: TRBV9
j_call: TRBJ2-3
clone_size: .

cdr3_nt: TGTGCCAGCAGCGTGGGACAGAGGACTTACGAGCAGTACTTC
cdr3_aa: CASSVGQRTYEQYF
d_call: TRBD1
v_call: TRBV9
j_call: TRBJ2-7
clone_size: many

cdr3_nt: TGCAGCGTTTCGGTTGACTACGAGCAGTACTTC
cdr3_aa: CSVSVDYEQYF
d_call: .
v_call: TRBV29-1
j_call: TRBJ2-7
clone_size: .

cdr3_nt: TGTGCCAGCAGCCCCTCGGGGTGGCTAGCGGGGGGAGAGACCCAGTACTTC
cdr3_aa: CASSPSGWLAGGETQYF
d_call: TRBD2
v_call: TRBV3-1
j_call: TRBJ2-5
clone_size: .

cdr3_nt: TGTGCCAGCAGCGTAGCGGCGGGCGGACTTAGCGAGCAGTACTTC
cdr3_aa: CASSVAAGGLSEQYF
d_call: .
v_call: TRBV9
j_call: TRBJ2-7
clone_size: .

cdr3_nt: TGCGCCAGCAGCTCGGGGATGTCTTTCGGCAGGGCAACCTACGAGCAGTACTTC
cdr3_aa: CASSSGMSFGRATYEQYF
d_call: .
v_call: TRBV5-1
j_call: TRBJ2-7
clone_size: .

cdr3_nt: TGTGCCATCAGCTGGGGCACTGAAGCTTTCTTT
cdr3_aa: CAISWGTEAFF
d_call: .
v_call: TRBV10-3
j_call: TRBJ1-1
clone_size: few

cdr3_nt: TGCAGCGTTAGGGAGACAGGGGACACTGAAGCTTTCTTT
cdr3_aa: CSVRETGDTEAFF
d_call: TRBD1
v_call: TRBV29-1
j_call: TRBJ1-1
clone_size: .

cdr3_nt: TGTGCCAGCAGTTGGGACAGGGGGGCTTCACCCCTCCACTTT
cdr3_aa: CASSWDRGASPLHF
d_call: TRBD1
v_call: TRBV6-5
j_call: TRBJ1-6
clone_size: .

cdr3_nt: TGCGCCAGCAGCCAAACGGCACTAGCGGGAACCTACGAGCAGTACTTC
cdr3_aa: CASSQTALAGTYEQYF
d_call: TRBD2
v_call: TRBV4-1
j_call: TRBJ2-7
clone_size: .

cdr3_nt: TGTGCCAGTAGCGGCTCCTACGAGCAGTACTTC
cdr3_aa: CASSGSYEQYF
d_call: .
v_call: TRBV12-3/TRBV12-4
j_call: TRBJ2-7
clone_size: many

cdr3_nt: TGTGCCAGCAGCCCAAGGCAAGGGGGGAAGTACGAGCAGTACTTC
cdr3_aa: CASSPRQGGKYEQYF
d_call: .
v_call: TRBV9
j_call: TRBJ2-7
clone_size: .

cdr3_nt: TGTGCCAGCAGCCAAGATGCGCTAGCGGCTAGCTCCTACAATGAGCAGTTCTTC
cdr3_aa: CASSQDALAASSYNEQFF
d_call: TRBD2
v_call: TRBV3-1
j_call: TRBJ2-1
clone_size: many

cdr3_nt: TGTGCCAGCAGTTTGAGCGGGGGGGCGGAGACCCAGTACTTC
cdr3_aa: CASSLSGGAETQYF
d_call: TRBD2
v_call: TRBV12-3/TRBV12-4
j_call: TRBJ2-5
clone_size: many

cdr3_nt: TGTGCCAGCAGCTTAGCGGGAGGGCCCCGGGATGAGCAGTTCTTC
cdr3_aa: CASSLAGGPRDEQFF
d_call: TRBD2
v_call: TRBV7-6
j_call: TRBJ2-1
clone_size: few

cdr3_nt: TGTGCCAGCAGTTACGGGGGGGTGCGGAACACTGAAGCTTTCTTT
cdr3_aa: CASSYGGVRNTEAFF
d_call: .
v_call: TRBV6-5
j_call: TRBJ1-1
clone_size: .

cdr3_nt: TGTGCCATCAGTCCAGGGACTAGCAGGGCAGATACGCAGTATTTT
cdr3_aa: CAISPGTSRADTQYF
d_call: TRBD2
v_call: TRBV10-3
j_call: TRBJ2-3
clone_size: .

cdr3_nt: TGTGCCAGCGCTAGCGGGGAAAGCTCCTACAATGAGCAGTTCTTC
cdr3_aa: CASASGESSYNEQFF
d_call: TRBD2
v_call: TRBV7-8
j_call: TRBJ2-1
clone_size: few

cdr3_nt: TGTGCCAGCAGTTTGGGTCCCGGGGGTGGAGATACGCAGTATTTT
cdr3_aa: CASSLGPGGGDTQYF
d_call: .
v_call: TRBV4-2
j_call: TRBJ2-3
clone_size: few